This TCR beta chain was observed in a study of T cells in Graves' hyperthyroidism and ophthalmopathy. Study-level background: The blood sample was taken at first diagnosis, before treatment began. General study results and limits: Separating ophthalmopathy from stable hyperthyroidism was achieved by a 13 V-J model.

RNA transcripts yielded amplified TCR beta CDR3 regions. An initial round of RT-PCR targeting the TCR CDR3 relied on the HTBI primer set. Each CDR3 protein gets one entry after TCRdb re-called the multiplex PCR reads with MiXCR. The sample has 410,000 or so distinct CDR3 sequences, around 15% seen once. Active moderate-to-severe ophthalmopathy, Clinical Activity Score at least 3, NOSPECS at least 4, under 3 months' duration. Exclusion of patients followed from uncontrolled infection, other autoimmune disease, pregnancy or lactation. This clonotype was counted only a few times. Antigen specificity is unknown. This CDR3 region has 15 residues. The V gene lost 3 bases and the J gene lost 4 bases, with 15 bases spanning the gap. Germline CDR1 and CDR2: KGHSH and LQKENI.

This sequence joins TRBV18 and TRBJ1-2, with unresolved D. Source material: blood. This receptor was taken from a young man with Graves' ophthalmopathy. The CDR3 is CASSPQDFFGYGYTF. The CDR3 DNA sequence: TGTGCCAGCTCACCTCAGGATTTTTTTGGCTATGGCTACACCTTC.